This paragraph covers one T cell receptor (beta chain) sequence. Its target is unknown. The germline V gene has CDR1 SQVTM and CDR2 ANQGSEA. CDR3 length: 20 residues. V was clipped by 4 bases and J by 0 bases; unmatched bases: 14. This sample was taken from a study of T-cell memory formation after mild COVID-19. General study results and limits: Clones that shrank (day 15 to 85) were balanced CD4/CD8, whereas later expanders leaned CD4+. Among contracting clones, CD4+ were mainly CM/EM and CD8+ enriched in EMRA. The appearance of some responding clones in pre-infection memory suggested that cross-reactive memory joined.

TCRdb used MiXCR to reprocess the 5' RACE reads, holding one entry per CDR3 protein. This sample yields about 120,000 distinct CDR3 sequences, of which about 15% are seen a single time; approximately 15% belongs to the top ten. The chain has TRBV29-1 and TRBJ2-1; 14 nucleotides agree with TRBD2. This TCR derives from an adult woman who had mild COVID-19 (a few samples of this study predate the infection). Cell type and time point are not known. The sample was PBMCs or a T cell subset sorted from them (not recorded which). The CDR3 bases are TGCAGCGTTGTCGGACTAGCGGGAGGATACTACATGAGCTCCTACAATGAGCAGTTCTTC. Residues: CSVVGLAGGYYMSSYNEQFF.